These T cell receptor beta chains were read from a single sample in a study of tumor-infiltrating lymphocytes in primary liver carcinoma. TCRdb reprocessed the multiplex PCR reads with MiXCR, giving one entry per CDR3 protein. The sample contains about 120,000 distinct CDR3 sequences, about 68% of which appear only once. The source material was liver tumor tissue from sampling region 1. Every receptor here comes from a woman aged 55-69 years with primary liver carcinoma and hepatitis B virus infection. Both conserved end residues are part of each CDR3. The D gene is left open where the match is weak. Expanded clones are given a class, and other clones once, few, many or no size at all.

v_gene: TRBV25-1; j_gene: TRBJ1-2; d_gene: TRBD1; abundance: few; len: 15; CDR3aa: CASTQGQGGIYGYTF; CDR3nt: TGTGCCAGCACGCAGGGACAAGGGGGCATCTATGGCTACACCTTC
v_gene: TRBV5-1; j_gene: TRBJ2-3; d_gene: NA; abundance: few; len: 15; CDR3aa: CASSSRLLSTDTQYF; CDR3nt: TGCGCCAGCAGCTCGAGACTGTTAAGCACAGATACGCAGTATTTT
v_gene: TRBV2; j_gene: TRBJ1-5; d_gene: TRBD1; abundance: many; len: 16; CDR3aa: CASSRTGGADNQPQHF; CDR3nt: TGTGCCAGCAGTAGAACAGGGGGCGCGGACAATCAGCCCCAGCATTTT
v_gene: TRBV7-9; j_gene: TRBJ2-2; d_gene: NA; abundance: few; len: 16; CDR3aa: CASSRAGRGNTGELFF; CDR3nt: TGTGCCAGCAGCCGCGCGGGGCGAGGGAACACCGGGGAGCTGTTTTTT
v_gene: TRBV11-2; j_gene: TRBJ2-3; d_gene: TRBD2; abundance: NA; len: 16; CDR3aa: CASSPVAGVGTDTQYF; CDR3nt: TGTGCCAGCAGCCCCGTGGCGGGAGTGGGCACAGATACGCAGTATTTT
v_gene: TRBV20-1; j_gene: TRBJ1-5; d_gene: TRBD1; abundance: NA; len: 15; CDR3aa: CSASPGQGAVQPQHF; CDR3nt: TGCAGTGCTAGTCCGGGACAGGGGGCGGTTCAGCCCCAGCATTTT
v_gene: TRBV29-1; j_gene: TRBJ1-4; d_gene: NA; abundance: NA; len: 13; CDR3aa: CIVGTWGDEKLFF; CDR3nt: TGCATCGTTGGGACATGGGGCGATGAAAAACTGTTTTTT
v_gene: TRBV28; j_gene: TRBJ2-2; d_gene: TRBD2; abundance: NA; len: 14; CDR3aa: CASVGTINTGDLFF; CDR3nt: TGTGCCAGCGTCGGGACTATCAACACCGGGGACCTGTTTTTT
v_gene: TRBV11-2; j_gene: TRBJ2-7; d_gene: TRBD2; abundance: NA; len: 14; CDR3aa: CASSLVSSGSKQYF; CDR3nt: TGTGCCAGCAGCTTAGTGTCTAGCGGGAGCAAGCAGTACTTC
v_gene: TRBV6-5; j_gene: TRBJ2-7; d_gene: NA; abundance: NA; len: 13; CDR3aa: CANSLGQSREQYF; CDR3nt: TGTGCCAACAGTTTGGGACAATCGAGGGAGCAGTATTTC
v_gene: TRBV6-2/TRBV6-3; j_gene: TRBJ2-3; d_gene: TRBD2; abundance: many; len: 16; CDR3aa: CASSYGGGGLQDTQYF; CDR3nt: TGTGCCAGCAGTTACGGAGGCGGGGGACTCCAGGATACGCAGTATTTT
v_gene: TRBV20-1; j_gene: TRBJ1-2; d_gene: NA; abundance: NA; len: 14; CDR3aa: CSARDWRGNYGYTF; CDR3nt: TGTAGTGCTAGAGACTGGAGGGGTAACTATGGCTACACCTTC
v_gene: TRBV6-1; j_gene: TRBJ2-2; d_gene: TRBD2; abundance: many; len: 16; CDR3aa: CASSVLAGGYTGELFF; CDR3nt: TGTGCCAGCAGTGTCCTAGCGGGAGGCTACACCGGGGAGCTGTTTTTT
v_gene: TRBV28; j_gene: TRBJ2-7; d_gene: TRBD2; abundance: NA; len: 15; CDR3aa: CASSSRTRLGGEQYF; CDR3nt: TGTGCCAGCAGTTCACGGACTAGACTGGGTGGCGAGCAGTACTTC
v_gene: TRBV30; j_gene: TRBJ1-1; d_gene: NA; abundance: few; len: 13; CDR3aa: CAWRTAMNTEAFF; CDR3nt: TGTGCCTGGAGGACAGCCATGAACACTGAAGCTTTCTTT
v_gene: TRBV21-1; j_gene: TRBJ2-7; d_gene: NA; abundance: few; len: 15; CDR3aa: CASSNQGTTDYEQYF; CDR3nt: TGTGCCAGCAGCAACCAAGGGACAACCGACTACGAGCAGTACTTC
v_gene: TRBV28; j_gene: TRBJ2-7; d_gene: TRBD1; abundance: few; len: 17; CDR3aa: CASSSRLGQGRAYEQYF; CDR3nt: TGTGCCAGCAGTTCGCGTTTGGGACAGGGGAGGGCCTACGAGCAGTACTTC
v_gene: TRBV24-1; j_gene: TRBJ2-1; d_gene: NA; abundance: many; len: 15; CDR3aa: CATSDLGGTVNEQFF; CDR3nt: TGTGCCACCAGTGATTTAGGGGGGACGGTCAATGAGCAGTTCTTC
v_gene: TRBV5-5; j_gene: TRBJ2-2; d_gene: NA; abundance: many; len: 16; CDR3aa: CASSYSGGSNTGELFF; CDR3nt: TGTGCCAGCAGCTATTCGGGTGGCTCGAACACCGGGGAGCTGTTTTTT
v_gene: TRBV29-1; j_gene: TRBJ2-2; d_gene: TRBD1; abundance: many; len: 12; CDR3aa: CSAGTAPGELFF; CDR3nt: TGCAGCGCCGGGACAGCCCCCGGGGAGCTGTTTTTT
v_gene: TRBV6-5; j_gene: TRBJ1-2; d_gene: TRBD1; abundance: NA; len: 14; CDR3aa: CASGYRDRAHGYTF; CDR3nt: TGTGCCAGCGGTTACCGCGACAGGGCGCATGGCTACACCTTC
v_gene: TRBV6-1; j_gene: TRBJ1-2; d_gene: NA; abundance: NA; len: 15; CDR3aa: CASSGSPGRTYGCTF; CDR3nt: TGTGCCAGCAGTGGCAGCCCCGGGCGGACCTATGGCTGCACCTTC
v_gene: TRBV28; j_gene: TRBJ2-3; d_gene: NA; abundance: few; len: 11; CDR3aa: CASSSRWTQYF; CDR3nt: TGTGCCAGCAGTTCCCGGTGGACGCAGTATTTT
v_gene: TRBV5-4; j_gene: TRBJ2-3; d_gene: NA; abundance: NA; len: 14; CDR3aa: CASSRVGGTDTQYF; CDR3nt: TGTGCCAGCAGCCGGGTCGGCGGGACAGATACGCAGTATTTT
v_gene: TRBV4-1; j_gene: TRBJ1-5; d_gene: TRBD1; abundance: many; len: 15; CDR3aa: CASSQVSGQGEPQHF; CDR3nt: TGCGCCAGCAGCCAAGTTTCGGGACAGGGTGAGCCCCAGCATTTT
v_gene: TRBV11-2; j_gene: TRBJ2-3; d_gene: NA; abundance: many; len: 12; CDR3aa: CASRRGTDTQYF; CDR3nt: TGTGCCAGCAGGCGGGGCACAGATACGCAGTATTTT
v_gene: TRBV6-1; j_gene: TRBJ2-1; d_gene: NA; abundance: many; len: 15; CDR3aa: CASSAVAGSDNEQFF; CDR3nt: TGTGCCAGCAGTGCGGTAGCTGGTAGCGACAATGAGCAGTTCTTC
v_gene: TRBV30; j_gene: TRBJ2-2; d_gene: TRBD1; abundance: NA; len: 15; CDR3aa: CAWSGQGQDTGGLFF; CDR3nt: TGTGCCTGGAGCGGACAGGGGCAGGACACCGGGGGGCTGTTTTTT
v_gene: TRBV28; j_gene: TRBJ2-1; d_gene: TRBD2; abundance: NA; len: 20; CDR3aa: CASTSSLAGGLKYSYNEQFF; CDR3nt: TGTGCCAGCACTTCTTCACTAGCGGGAGGGCTGAAATACTCCTACAATGAGCAGTTCTTC
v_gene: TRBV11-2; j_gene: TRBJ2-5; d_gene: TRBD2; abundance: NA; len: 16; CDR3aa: CASNYSRGNGRETQYF; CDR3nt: TGTGCCAGCAACTACTCCCGTGGTAACGGGAGGGAGACCCAGTACTTC
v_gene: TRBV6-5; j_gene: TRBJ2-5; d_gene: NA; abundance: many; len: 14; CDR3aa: CASSSPGLQETQYF; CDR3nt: TGTGCCAGCAGTTCCCCGGGACTGCAAGAGACCCAGTACTTC
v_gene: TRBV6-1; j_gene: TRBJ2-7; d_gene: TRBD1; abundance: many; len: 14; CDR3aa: CASNRDRASGEQYF; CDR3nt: TGTGCCAGCAATAGGGACAGGGCCTCGGGTGAGCAGTACTTC
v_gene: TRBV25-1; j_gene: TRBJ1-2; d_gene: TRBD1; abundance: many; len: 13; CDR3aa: CASSGRQGGGYTF; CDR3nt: TGTGCCAGCAGCGGTAGACAGGGCGGTGGCTACACCTTC
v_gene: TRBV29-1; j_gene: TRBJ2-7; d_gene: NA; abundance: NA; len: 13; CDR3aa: CSVVFWAGYMQYF; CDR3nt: TGCAGCGTTGTATTCTGGGCTGGCTACATGCAGTACTTC
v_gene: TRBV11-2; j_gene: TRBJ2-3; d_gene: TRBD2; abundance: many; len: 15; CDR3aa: CASGGGLAATDTQYF; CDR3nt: TGTGCCAGCGGCGGGGGACTAGCGGCCACAGATACGCAGTATTTT
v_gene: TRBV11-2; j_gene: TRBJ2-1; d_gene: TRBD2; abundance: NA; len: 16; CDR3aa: CASSPRLAGTYNEQSF; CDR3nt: TGTGCCAGCAGCCCCCGGCTAGCGGGAACATACAATGAGCAGTCCTTC
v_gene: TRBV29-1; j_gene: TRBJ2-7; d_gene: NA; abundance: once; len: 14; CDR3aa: CSVSGIGLGYEQYF; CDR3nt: TGCAGCGTATCCGGGATAGGGCTTGGCTACGAGCAGTACTTC
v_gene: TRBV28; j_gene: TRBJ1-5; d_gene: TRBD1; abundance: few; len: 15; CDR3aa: CASITGGHSNQPQHF; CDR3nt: TGTGCCAGCATAACAGGGGGCCATAGCAATCAGCCCCAGCATTTT
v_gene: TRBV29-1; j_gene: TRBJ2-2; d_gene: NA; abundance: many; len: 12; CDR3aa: CSVELDTRELFF; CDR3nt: TGCAGCGTTGAACTGGATACGAGGGAGCTGTTTTTT
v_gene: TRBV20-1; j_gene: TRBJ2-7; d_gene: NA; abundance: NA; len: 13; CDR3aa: CSAKKGLWDEQYF; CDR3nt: TGCAGTGCTAAGAAAGGACTCTGGGACGAGCAGTACTTC
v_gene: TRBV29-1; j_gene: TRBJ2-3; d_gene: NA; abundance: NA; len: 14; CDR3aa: CSVGVERAGDTQYF; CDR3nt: TGCAGTGTTGGAGTCGAGCGGGCTGGAGATACGCAGTATTTT
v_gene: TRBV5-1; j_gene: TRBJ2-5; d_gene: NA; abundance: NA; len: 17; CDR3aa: CASSFGRNGHGQETQYF; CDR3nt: TGCGCCAGTAGCTTTGGTCGAAATGGACATGGACAAGAGACCCAGTACTTC
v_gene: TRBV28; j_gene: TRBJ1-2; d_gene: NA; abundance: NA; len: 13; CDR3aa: CASRMGGSYGYTF; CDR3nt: TGTGCCAGCAGGATGGGGGGGAGCTATGGCTACACCTTC
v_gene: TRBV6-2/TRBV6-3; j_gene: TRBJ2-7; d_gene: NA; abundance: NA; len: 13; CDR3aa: CASSYLLADEQYF; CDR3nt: TGTGCCAGCAGTTACCTTCTAGCCGACGAGCAGTACTTC
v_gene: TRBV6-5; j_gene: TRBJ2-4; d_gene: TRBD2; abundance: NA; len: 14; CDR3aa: CANNRGRGGSIQCF; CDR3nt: TGTGCCAATAATCGGGGACGGGGGGGGAGCATTCAGTGCTTC
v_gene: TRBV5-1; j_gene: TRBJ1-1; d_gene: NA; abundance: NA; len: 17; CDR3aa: CASSLGGRKPMNTEAFF; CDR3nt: TGCGCCAGCAGCTTGGGGGGACGGAAACCTATGAACACTGAAGCTTTCTTT
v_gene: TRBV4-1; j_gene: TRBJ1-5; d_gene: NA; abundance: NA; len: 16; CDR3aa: CASSATDRSLNRPQHF; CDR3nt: TGCGCCAGCAGTGCGACTGACAGGTCCCTCAATCGGCCCCAGCATTTT
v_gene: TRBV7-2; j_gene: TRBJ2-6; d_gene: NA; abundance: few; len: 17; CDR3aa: CASSLVGSSSGANVLTF; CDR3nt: TGTGCCAGCAGCTTAGTAGGGAGTTCCTCTGGGGCCAACGTCCTGACTTTC